This T cell receptor beta chain was sequenced for a study of T cell repertoires in cytomegalovirus infection (dated by TCRdb to between 2018 and 2021). Notes on the research overall: The peptide stimulations were aimed at well-studied HLA-B-restricted epitopes as well as recently identified HLA-C-restricted CMV epitopes, whose presentation resists viral immunomodulation. Because public TCR beta signatures pointed to carriage of CMV infection together with the matching HLA type, the HLA type of each donor mattered for the analysis.

The sample's treatment or condition label is to be understood as: in vitro stimulation with specific CMV peptide epitopes to enrich CMV-specific T cells. TCRdb records Illumina HiSeq 1500 as the sequencer. The public reads were quality trimmed at Q25 with fastp and then assembled into clones with MiXCR by TCRdb, keeping productive beta chains. Each CDR3 protein appears once, grouped with its most common genes and DNA. The sample table records 60,000 to 80,000 distinct CDR3 sequences; 20% to 25% of these occur just once. Over 65% of the sample rests with the top ten. Broader findings and caveats from the paper: In both this cohort and an independent roughly 360-donor cohort, the cumulative frequency of public TCR beta family members distinguished carriers of CMV infection plus the relevant HLA type. The ex vivo response was dominated by HLA-C-restricted CMV-specific TCR beta clonotypes, which also provided the single most frequent clonotype in two of eight donors.

The germline V gene provides CDR1 MNHEY and CDR2 SVGAGI. The CDR3 goes from the cysteine to the phenylalanine over 15 residues. Only the CDR3 DNA is retained, 45 bases long and in frame from the first base. V was cut back by 2 bases and J by 1 base, leaving a gap of 9 bases between them. This clonotype was observed a handful of times. No antigen is known for it. No much larger clone is present one base from it, and per-base qualities are unavailable. The input for sequencing was CD8+ T cells from cultured PBMCs, taken from culture after CMV antigen stimulation. This sequence originates from a human donor in good health (CMV status not recorded). Some clones in this sample may be carry-over from other donors' samples. The sequence joins TRBV6-5 to TRBJ2-1; confidence is insufficient to name the D gene. The CDR3 region has the sequence CASSYRARSYNEQFF. The nucleotide sequence reads TGTGCCAGCAGTTACCGGGCTAGGTCCTACAATGAGCAGTTCTTC.